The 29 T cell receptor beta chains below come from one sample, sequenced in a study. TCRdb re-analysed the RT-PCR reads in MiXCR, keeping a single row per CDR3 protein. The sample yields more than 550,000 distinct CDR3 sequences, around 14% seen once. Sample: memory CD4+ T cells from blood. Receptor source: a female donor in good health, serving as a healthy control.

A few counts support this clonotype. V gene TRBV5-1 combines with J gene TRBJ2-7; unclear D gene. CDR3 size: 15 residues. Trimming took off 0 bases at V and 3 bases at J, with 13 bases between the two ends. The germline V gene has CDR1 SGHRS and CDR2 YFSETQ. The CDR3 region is CASSLVPDSYYEQYF. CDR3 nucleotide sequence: TGCGCCAGCAGCTTGGTACCGGATTCCTACTACGAGCAGTACTTC.

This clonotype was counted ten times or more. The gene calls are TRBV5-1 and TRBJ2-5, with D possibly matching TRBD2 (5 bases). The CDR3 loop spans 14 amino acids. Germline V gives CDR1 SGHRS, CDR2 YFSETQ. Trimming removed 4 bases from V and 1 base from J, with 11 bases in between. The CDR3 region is CASSPGSTQETQYF. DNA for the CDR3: TGCGCCAGCAGCCCGGGATCAACCCAAGAGACCCAGTACTTC.

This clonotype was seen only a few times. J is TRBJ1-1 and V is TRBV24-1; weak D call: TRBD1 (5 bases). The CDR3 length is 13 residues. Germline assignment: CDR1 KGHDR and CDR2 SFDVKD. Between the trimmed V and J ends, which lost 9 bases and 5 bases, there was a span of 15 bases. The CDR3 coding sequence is TGTGCCACCTCAAAGGGGTTCGGAACTGAAGCTTTCTTT. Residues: CATSKGFGTEAFF.

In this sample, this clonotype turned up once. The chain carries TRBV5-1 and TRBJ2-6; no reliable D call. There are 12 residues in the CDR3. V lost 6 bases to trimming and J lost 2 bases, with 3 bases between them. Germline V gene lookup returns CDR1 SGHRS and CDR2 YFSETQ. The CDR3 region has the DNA TGCGCCAGCACCACTGGGGCCAACGTCCTGACTTTC. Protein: CASTTGANVLTF.

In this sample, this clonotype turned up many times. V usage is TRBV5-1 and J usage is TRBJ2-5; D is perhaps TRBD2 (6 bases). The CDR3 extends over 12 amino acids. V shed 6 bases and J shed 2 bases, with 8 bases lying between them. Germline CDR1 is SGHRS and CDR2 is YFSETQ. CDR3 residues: CASTGVQETQYF. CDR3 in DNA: TGCGCCAGCACGGGAGTACAAGAGACCCAGTACTTC.

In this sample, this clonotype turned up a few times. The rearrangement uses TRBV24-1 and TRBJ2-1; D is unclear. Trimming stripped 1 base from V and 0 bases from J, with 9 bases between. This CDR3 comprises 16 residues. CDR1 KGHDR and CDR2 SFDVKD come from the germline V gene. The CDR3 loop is CATSDLLDSSYNEQFF. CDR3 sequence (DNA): TGTGCCACCAGTGATTTACTGGATAGCTCCTACAATGAGCAGTTCTTC.

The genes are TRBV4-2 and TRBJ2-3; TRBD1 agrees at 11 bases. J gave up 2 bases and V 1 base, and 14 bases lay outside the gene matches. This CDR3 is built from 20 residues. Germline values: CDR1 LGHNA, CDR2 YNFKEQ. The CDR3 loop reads CASSQGGTGGDSSHTDTQYF. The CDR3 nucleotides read TGTGCCAGCAGCCAAGGAGGGACAGGGGGAGATTCGTCCCACACAGATACGCAGTATTTT.

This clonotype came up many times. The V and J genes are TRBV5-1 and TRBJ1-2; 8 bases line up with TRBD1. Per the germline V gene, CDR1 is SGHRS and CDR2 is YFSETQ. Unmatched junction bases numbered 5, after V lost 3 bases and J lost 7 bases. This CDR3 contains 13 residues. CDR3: CASSSQGVVGYTF. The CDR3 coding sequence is TGCGCCAGCAGCTCACAGGGGGTGGTTGGCTACACCTTC.

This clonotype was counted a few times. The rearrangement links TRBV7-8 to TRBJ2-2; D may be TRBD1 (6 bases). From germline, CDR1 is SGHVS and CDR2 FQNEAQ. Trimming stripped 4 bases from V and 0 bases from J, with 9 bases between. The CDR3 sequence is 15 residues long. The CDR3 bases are TGTGCCAGCAGCTACGGGACATCGAACACCGGGGAGCTGTTTTTT. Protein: CASSYGTSNTGELFF.

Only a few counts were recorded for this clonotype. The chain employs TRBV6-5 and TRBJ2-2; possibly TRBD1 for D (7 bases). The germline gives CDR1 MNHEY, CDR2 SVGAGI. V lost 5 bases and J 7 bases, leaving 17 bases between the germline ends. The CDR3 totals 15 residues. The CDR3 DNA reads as TGTGCCAGCAGTACGAGACAGGGAGGTGGCGGGGAGCTGTTTTTT. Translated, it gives CASSTRQGGGGELFF.

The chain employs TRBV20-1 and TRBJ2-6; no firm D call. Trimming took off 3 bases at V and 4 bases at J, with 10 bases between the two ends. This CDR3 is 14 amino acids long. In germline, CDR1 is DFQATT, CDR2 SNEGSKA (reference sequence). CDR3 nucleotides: TGCAGTGCTAGCGCACCGACGGGGGCCAACGTCCTGACTTTC. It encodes CSASAPTGANVLTF.

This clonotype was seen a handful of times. The CDR3 DNA reads as TGTGCCAGCAGTGGGACTAGCGGGGGTTCTTACACCGGGGAGCTGTTTTTT. It translates to CASSGTSGGSYTGELFF. This chain joins TRBV6-6 and TRBJ2-2; 14 bases line up with TRBD2. The CDR3 length is 17 residues. Germline lookup yields CDR1 MNHNY and CDR2 SVGAGI (reference sequence). V dropped 5 bases and J dropped 3; count of bases not matched to a gene: 5.

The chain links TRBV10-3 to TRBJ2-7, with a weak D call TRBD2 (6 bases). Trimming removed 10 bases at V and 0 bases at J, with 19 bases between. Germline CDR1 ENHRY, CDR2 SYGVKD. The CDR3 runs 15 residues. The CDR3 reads CASRVVEAGSYEQYF. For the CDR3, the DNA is TGTGCCAGCCGGGTGGTCGAAGCGGGCTCCTACGAGCAGTACTTC.

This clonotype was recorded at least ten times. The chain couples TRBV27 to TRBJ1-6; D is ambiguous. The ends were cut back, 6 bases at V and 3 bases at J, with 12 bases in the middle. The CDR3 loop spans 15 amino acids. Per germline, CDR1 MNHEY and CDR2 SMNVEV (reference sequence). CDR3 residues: CASRMAENYNSPLHF. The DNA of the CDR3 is TGTGCCAGCAGGATGGCAGAAAACTATAATTCACCCCTCCACTTT.

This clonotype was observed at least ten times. CDR3 nucleotide sequence: TGTGCCAGCAGCTCCGGGACTAGCGGGAGAGAGACCCAGTACTTC. Protein: CASSSGTSGRETQYF. The V and J genes are TRBV7-3 and TRBJ2-5; 14 nucleotides agree with TRBD2. The germline V gene has CDR1 SGHTA and CDR2 FQGTGA. This CDR3 is 15 amino acids long. After removal of 4 bases from V and 4 bases from J, the junction contained 2 bases not matched to a gene.

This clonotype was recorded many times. CDR3 sequence (DNA): TGCAGCGTTGACGAGGGGGACGCAGATACGCAGTATTTT. This sequence encodes CSVDEGDADTQYF. This chain connects TRBV29-1 to TRBJ2-3; D perhaps matches TRBD1 (6 bases). This CDR3 spans 13 amino acids. Trimming took off 3 bases at V and 4 bases at J, with 11 bases between the two ends. From germline, CDR1 is SQVTM and CDR2 ANQGSEA.

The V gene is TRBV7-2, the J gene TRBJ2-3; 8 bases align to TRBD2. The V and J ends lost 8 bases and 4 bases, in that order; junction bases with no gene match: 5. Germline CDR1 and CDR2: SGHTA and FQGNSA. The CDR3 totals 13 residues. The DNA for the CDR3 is TGTGCCAGCGGGGCGGGGGGTTCAGATACGCAGTATTTT. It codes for CASGAGGSDTQYF.

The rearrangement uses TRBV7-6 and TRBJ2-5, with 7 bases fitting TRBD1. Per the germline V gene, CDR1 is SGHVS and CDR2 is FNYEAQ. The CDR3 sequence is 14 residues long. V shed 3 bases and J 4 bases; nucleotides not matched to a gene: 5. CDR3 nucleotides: TGTGCCAGCAGCTTCATAGGGGGCTCAGAGACCCAGTACTTC. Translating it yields CASSFIGGSETQYF.

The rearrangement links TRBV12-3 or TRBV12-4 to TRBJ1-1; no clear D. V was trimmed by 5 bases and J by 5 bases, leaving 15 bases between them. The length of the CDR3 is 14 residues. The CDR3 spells CASSVGSAMTEAFF. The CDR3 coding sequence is TGTGCCAGCAGTGTGGGTTCAGCCATGACTGAAGCTTTCTTT.

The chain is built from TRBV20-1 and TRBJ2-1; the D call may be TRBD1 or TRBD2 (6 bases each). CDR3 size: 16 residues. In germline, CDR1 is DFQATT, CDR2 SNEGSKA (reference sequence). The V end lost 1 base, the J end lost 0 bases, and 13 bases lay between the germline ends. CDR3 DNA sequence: TGCAGTGCTAGAGTGGGGGGCGCCATCTCCTACAATGAGCAGTTCTTC. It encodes CSARVGGAISYNEQFF.

The CDR3 sequence is CASSLLAGGPGTGELFF. The CDR3 DNA is TGTGCCAGCAGTCTTCTAGCGGGAGGGCCCGGCACCGGGGAGCTGTTTTTT. The chain uses TRBV3-1 and TRBJ2-2; 12 bases map to TRBD2. Germline V gene lookup returns CDR1 LGHDT and CDR2 YNNKEL (reference sequence). The CDR3 spans 17 residues. V gave up 6 bases and J gave up 4 bases; unmatched junction bases: 9.

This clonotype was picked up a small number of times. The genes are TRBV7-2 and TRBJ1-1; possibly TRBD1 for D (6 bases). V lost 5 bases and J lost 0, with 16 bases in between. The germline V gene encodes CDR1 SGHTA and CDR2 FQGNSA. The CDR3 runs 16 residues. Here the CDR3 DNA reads TGTGCCAGCAGCCCGGACTACAGGGCTTTGAACACTGAAGCTTTCTTT. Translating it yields CASSPDYRALNTEAFF. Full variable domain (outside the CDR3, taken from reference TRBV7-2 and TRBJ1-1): GAGVSQSPSNKVTEKGKDVELRCDPISGHTALYWYRQSLGQGLEFLIYFQGNSAPDKSGLPSDRFSAERTGGSVSTLTIQRTQQEDSAVYLCASSPDYRALNTEAFFGQGTRLTVV.

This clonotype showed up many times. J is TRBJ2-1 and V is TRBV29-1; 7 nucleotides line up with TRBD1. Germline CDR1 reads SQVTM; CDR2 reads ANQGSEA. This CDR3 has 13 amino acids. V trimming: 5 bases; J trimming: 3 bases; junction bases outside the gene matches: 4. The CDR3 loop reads CSVIGTDYNEQFF. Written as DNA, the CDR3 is TGCAGCGTTATCGGGACAGACTACAATGAGCAGTTCTTC.

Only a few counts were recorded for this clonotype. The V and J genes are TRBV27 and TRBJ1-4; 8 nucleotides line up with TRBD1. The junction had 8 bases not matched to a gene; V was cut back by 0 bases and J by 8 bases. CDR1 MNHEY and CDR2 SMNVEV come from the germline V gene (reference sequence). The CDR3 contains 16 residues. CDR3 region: CASSLSPQGAGEKLFF. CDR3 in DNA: TGTGCCAGCAGTTTATCCCCGCAGGGGGCAGGAGAAAAACTGTTTTTT.

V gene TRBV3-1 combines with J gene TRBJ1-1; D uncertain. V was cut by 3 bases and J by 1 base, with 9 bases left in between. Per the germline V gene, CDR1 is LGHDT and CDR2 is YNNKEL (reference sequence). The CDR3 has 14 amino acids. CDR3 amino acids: CASSQSPRNTEAFF. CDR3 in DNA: TGTGCCAGCAGCCAGTCACCAAGGAACACTGAAGCTTTCTTT.

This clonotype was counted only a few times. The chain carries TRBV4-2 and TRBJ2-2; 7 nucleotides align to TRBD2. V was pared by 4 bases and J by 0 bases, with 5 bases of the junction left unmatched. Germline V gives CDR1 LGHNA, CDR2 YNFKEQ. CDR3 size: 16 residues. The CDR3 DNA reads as TGTGCCAGCAGCCTCTTAGCGGGTACGAACACCGGGGAGCTGTTTTTT. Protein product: CASSLLAGTNTGELFF.

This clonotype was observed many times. This CDR3 reads CASSPQPGANTEAFF. CDR3 DNA: TGTGCCAGCAGCCCACAACCAGGGGCGAACACTGAAGCTTTCTTT. This chain joins TRBV7-3 and TRBJ1-1; a weak D match, TRBD1 (6 bases). Trimming stripped 5 bases from V and 1 base from J, with 14 bases between. The CDR3 totals 15 residues. The germline gives CDR1 SGHTA, CDR2 FQGTGA. Drawing the rest from reference TRBV7-3 and TRBJ1-1, the complete variable domain is GAGVSQTPSNKVTEKGKYVELRCDPISGHTALYWYRQSLGQGPEFLIYFQGTGAADDSGLPNDRFFAVRPEGSVSTLKIQRTERGDSAVYLCASSPQPGANTEAFFGQGTRLTVV.

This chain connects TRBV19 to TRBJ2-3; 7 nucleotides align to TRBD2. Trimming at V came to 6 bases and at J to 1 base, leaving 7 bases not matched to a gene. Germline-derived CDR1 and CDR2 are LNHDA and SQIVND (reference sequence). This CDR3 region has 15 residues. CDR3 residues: CASRGIAGGTDTQYF. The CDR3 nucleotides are TGTGCCAGTAGGGGGATAGCGGGCGGCACAGATACGCAGTATTTT.

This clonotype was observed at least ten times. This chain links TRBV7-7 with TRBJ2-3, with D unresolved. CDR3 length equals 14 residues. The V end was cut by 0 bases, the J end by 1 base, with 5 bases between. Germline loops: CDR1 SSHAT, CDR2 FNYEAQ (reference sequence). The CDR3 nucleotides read TGTGCCAGCAGCTTAGCGTGGGGCACAGATACGCAGTATTTT. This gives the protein CASSLAWGTDTQYF.